This entry is about one T cell receptor beta chain. Antigen specificity is unknown. Assay: immunoSEQ multiplex PCR; the TCRdb copy retains only in-frame clones and omits some. In the table there are 780,000 or so clones, roughly 72% of which are singletons. The data originate from a study of shared clonotypes between healthy human individuals. Whole-study findings and limits: The study drew on few donors, limiting represented genetic and exposure-history diversity. Generation probability values for non-shared clonotypes were lower than those for clonotypes shared by all four donors. A few donors shared 4.5% to 6.5% of their naive CD4 clonotypes. Naive subsets generally exceeded memory subsets in estimated richness.

This TCR was sampled from a woman aged 25 to 39 in good health. Sequencing input: memory CD4+ T cells sorted from blood. As for subset: CD45RA-negative fraction.

CDR3 region: CASSIAGGPYNEQFF. For the CDR3, the DNA is TGTGCCAGCAGCATAGCGGGAGGGCCTTACAATGAGCAGTTCTTC. This chain connects TRBV28 to TRBJ2-1; TRBD2 aligns across 11 bases. Germline trimming cut 6 bases from V and 4 bases from J; bases unmatched to any gene: 5. The CDR3 runs to 15 residues. The germline gives CDR1 MDHEN, CDR2 SYDVKM. Based on the CDR3 plus reference TRBV28 and TRBJ2-1, the full variable domain is DVKVTQSSRYLVKRTGEKVFLECVQDMDHENMFWYRQDPGLGLRLIYFSYDVKMKEKGDIPEGYSVSREKKERFSLILESASTNQTSMYLCASSIAGGPYNEQFFGPGTRLTVL.